This TCR beta chain appears in the sequencing data of a study of molecular identifiers for immune sequencing clone quantification. The count of this clonotype is one. This could be a read error, since a much larger clone is one nucleotide away. Library preparation followed earlier protocols using designated TCR primers. TCRdb reanalysed the PCR reads using MiXCR and keeps one entry per CDR3 protein. The data show roughly 86,000 distinct CDR3 sequences, around 20% seen once. Sample: naive CD8+ T cells from blood, with Jurkat cell RNA spiked in. Noted subset: FACS-sorted CD8+CD4-CCR7+CD45RA+ naive T cells. This sequence originates from a human donor in good health. Some libraries in this study had Jurkat cell RNA spiked in.

The CDR3: CATGQGDQVANEQFF. CDR3 DNA sequence: TGTGCCACCGGTCAAGGGGACCAGGTCGCGAATGAGCAGTTCTTC. This chain joins TRBV24-1 and TRBJ2-1, with D perhaps given as TRBD1 or TRBD2 (5 bases each). V gave up 9 bases and J gave up 7 bases, with 21 bases separating them. The germline CDR1 and CDR2 sequences are KGHDR and SFDVKD. The CDR3 length is 15 residues.